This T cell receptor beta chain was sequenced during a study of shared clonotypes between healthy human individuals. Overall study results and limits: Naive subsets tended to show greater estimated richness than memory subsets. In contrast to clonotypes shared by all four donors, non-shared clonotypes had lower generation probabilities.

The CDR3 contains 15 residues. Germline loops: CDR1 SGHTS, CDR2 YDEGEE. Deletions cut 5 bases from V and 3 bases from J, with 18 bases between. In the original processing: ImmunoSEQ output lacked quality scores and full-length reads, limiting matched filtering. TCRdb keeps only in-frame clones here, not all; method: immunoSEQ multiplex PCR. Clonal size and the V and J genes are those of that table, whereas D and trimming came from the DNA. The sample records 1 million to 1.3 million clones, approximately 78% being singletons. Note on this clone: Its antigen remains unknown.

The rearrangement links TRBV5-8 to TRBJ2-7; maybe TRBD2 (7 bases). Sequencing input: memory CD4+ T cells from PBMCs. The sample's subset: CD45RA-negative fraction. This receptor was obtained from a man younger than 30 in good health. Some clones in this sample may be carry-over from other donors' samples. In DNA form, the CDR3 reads TGTGCCAGCAGTTTATCTTCAGGGGACTACTACGAGCAGTACTTC. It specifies CASSLSSGDYYEQYF. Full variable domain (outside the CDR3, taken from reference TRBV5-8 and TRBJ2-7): EAGVTQSPTHLIKTRGQQATLRCSPISGHTSVYWYQQALGLGLQFLLWYDEGEERNRGNFPPRFSGRQFPNYSSELNVNALELEDSALYLCASSLSSGDYYEQYFGPGTRLTVT.